Below, 21 T cell receptor beta chains from the same sample are listed, as sequenced in a study of PD-L1 blockade in urothelial cancer. Sequencing was performed with immunoSEQ multiplex PCR; in TCRdb, only in-frame clones are kept and a portion is missing. The profile shows approximately 39,000 clones, 75% to 90% of them singletons. Specimen: PBMCs, collected around atezolizumab (anti-PD-L1) treatment. All receptors derive from a man aged 55 to 70 with urothelial cancer.

The chain uses TRBV9 and TRBJ2-1, with TRBD2 matching over 16 bases. The trim removed 0 bases at V and 4 bases at J, leaving 1 base unmatched. The CDR3 is 17 residues long. Germline V gene data show CDR1 as SGDLS and CDR2 as YYNGEE. The CDR3 DNA reads as TGTGCCAGCAGCGTAGAGGGACTAGCGGGAGGGTACAATGAGCAGTTCTTC. This gives the protein CASSVEGLAGGYNEQFF.

This clone was observed a single time. The CDR3 nucleotides are TGTGCCAGTAGTATGTGGAGGAATAGCAATCAGCCCCAGCATTTT. Translation gives CASSMWRNSNQPQHF. The genes are TRBV19 and TRBJ1-5, with no clear D. Germline-derived CDR1 and CDR2 are LNHDA and SQIVND (reference sequence). This CDR3 contains 15 residues. Trimming pared 3 bases from V and 0 bases from J, leaving 9 bases between.

This chain connects TRBV28 to TRBJ2-1, with a possible D match to TRBD1 (6 bases). V was clipped by 6 bases and J by 8 bases, with 17 bases between them. This CDR3 spans 14 amino acids. Germline values: CDR1 MDHEN, CDR2 SYDVKM. The CDR3 protein is CASSPRGGADEQFF. The CDR3 DNA follows: TGTGCCAGCAGCCCGCGTGGGGGCGCGGATGAGCAGTTCTTC.

This clone was picked up one time. The chain joins TRBV28 to TRBJ1-6; D gene unclear. Trimming removed 7 bases at V and 9 bases at J, with 16 bases between. The CDR3 extends over 14 amino acids. Germline loops: CDR1 MDHEN, CDR2 SYDVKM. CDR3 in amino acids: CASIGNQEGSPLHF. The CDR3 coding sequence is TGTGCCAGCATCGGTAATCAGGAAGGTTCACCCCTCCACTTT.

This chain uses TRBV9 with TRBJ2-1, with TRBD2 identical over 11 bases. The CDR3 has 15 residues. The germline V gene has CDR1 SGDLS and CDR2 YYNGEE. The junction had 3 bases not matched to a gene; V was cut back by 3 bases and J by 4 bases. In nucleotides, the CDR3 is TGTGCCAGCAGCGCCGGGACTAGCGGTTACAATGAGCAGTTCTTC. This gives the protein CASSAGTSGYNEQFF. Using reference TRBV9 and TRBJ2-1 for the parts outside the CDR3, the full variable domain is DSGVTQTPKHLITATGQRVTLRCSPRSGDLSVYWYQQSLDQGLQFLIQYYNGEERAKGNILERFSAQQFPDLHSELNLSSLELGDSALYFCASSAGTSGYNEQFFGPGTRLTVL.

CDR3 residues: CASSTHLQETQYF. In DNA, the CDR3 is TGTGCCAGCAGCACACACCTGCAAGAGACCCAGTACTTC. The V gene is TRBV7-7, the J gene TRBJ2-5, with D unclear. V dropped 5 bases and J dropped 2 bases, with 9 bases sitting between them. The CDR3 totals 13 residues. Germline loops: CDR1 SSHAT, CDR2 FNYEAQ (reference sequence).

V and J are TRBV29-1 and TRBJ2-1; 9 nucleotides align to TRBD2. The CDR3 is 14 residues long. Trimming cost V 3 bases and J 3 bases; bases outside gene matches: 3. From germline, CDR1 is SQVTM and CDR2 ANQGSEA. Here the CDR3 reads CSVDSGSYYNEQFF. The CDR3 DNA reads TGCAGCGTTGATAGCGGGAGCTACTACAATGAGCAGTTCTTC.

The chain recombines TRBV5-1 with TRBJ1-4; tentatively, D is TRBD1 (5 bases). Trimming removed 0 bases from V and 7 bases from J, with 13 bases in between. The germline gives CDR1 SGHRS, CDR2 YFSETQ. This CDR3 spans 15 amino acids. CDR3 loop: CASSLAGQGGEKLFF. The CDR3 DNA reads as TGCGCCAGCAGCTTGGCCGGGCAGGGAGGTGAAAAACTGTTTTTT. The full variable domain, its missing parts supplied by reference TRBV5-1 and TRBJ1-4, is KAGVTQTPRYLIKTRGQQVTLSCSPISGHRSVSWYQQTPGQGLQFLFEYFSETQRNKGNFPGRFSGRQFSNSRSEMNVSTLELGDSALYLCASSLAGQGGEKLFFGSGTQLSVL.

The rearrangement joins TRBV4-2 to TRBJ2-2; 9 nucleotides agree with TRBD1. Germline-derived CDR1 and CDR2 are LGHNA and YNFKEQ. This CDR3 has 18 amino acids. Trimming removed 5 bases from V and 2 bases from J; junction bases left unmatched: 12. CDR3: CASSNPAGQGSNTGELFF. The CDR3 coding sequence is TGTGCCAGCAGCAACCCCGCGGGACAGGGTAGTAACACCGGGGAGCTGTTTTTT.

The J gene is TRBJ2-7, the V gene TRBV5-8; possible D gene TRBD2, 5 bases. The CDR3 covers 12 residues. Trimming shortened V by 4 bases and J by 3 bases, and 8 bases separated the two germline ends. CDR1 is SGHTS and CDR2 is YDEGEE in the germline V gene. In DNA, the CDR3 is TGTGCCAGCAGCCGGAGGATCTACGAGCAGTACTTC. Protein product: CASSRRIYEQYF.

The chain uses TRBV7-2 and TRBJ2-1; 10 bases align to TRBD1. Germline CDR1 SGHTA, CDR2 FQGNSA. CDR3 size: 16 residues. Trimming took 1 base from V and 9 from J; bases not matched to a gene: 9. The CDR3 spells CASSLVGTGAEGEQFF. In DNA form, the CDR3 reads TGTGCCAGCAGCTTAGTAGGGACAGGGGCAGAGGGTGAGCAGTTCTTC.

This clone came up a few times. The chain combines TRBV7-7 with TRBJ2-2; 11 bases align to TRBD2. The length of the CDR3 is 17 residues. The ends lost 5 bases at V and 4 bases at J; junction bases unmatched: 9. Germline V gives CDR1 SSHAT, CDR2 FNYEAQ (reference sequence). In DNA form, the CDR3 reads TGTGCCAGCAGCCTACAACACGGACTAGCGGGCACCGGGGAGCTGTTTTTT. Translated, it gives CASSLQHGLAGTGELFF.

The chain recombines TRBV5-6 with TRBJ2-4; TRBD1 is a possible D gene (6 bases). Germline V gene data show CDR1 as SGHDT and CDR2 as YYEEEE. This CDR3 is 15 amino acids long. The germline V and J ends were trimmed by 4 bases and 0 bases, with 11 bases remaining between them. The CDR3 DNA sequence: TGTGCCAGCAGCCCAGGGGCACTAGCCAAAAACATTCAGTACTTC. It specifies CASSPGALAKNIQYF.

The count of this clone is one. The CDR3 loop is CASSARDTDTDTQYF. CDR3 in DNA: TGTGCCAGCAGTGCAAGGGACACCGACACAGATACGCAGTATTTT. The genes are TRBV6-4 and TRBJ2-3; maybe TRBD1 (6 bases). V was trimmed by 4 bases and J by 2 bases, leaving 13 bases between them. Germline CDR1 MRHNA, CDR2 SNTAGT. This CDR3 contains 15 residues.

The chain recombines TRBV5-1 with TRBJ1-5; D gene ambiguous. The CDR3 has 17 residues. V shed 0 bases and J shed 5 bases, with 18 bases lying between them. Germline loops: CDR1 SGHRS, CDR2 YFSETQ. CDR3 loop: CASSLGSPGFGDQPQHF. CDR3 nucleotides: TGCGCCAGCAGCTTGGGGTCCCCCGGGTTCGGAGATCAGCCCCAGCATTTT. The full variable domain, rest sourced from reference TRBV5-1 and TRBJ1-5, is KAGVTQTPRYLIKTRGQQVTLSCSPISGHRSVSWYQQTPGQGLQFLFEYFSETQRNKGNFPGRFSGRQFSNSRSEMNVSTLELGDSALYLCASSLGSPGFGDQPQHFGDGTRLSIL.

Only one count was recorded for this clone. The rearrangement uses TRBV5-1 and TRBJ2-5; possibly TRBD2 for D (6 bases). CDR1 and CDR2 from the germline V gene are SGHRS and YFSETQ. V lost 1 base to trimming and J lost 2 bases, with 15 bases between them. This CDR3 has 16 amino acids. The CDR3 loop reads CASSLSVDAGQETQYF. The CDR3 bases are TGCGCCAGCAGCTTGAGCGTTGACGCGGGACAAGAGACCCAGTACTTC.

In nucleotides, the CDR3 is TGTGCCAGCAGTTTCGTCAGGAAGACCCAGTACTTC. This gives the protein CASSFVRKTQYF. The chain has TRBV27 and TRBJ2-5; D call uncertain. Trimming took 3 bases from V and 6 from J, leaving 8 bases between them. Per the germline V gene, CDR1 is MNHEY and CDR2 is SMNVEV (reference sequence). The CDR3 has 12 residues.

V is TRBV5-6 and J is TRBJ2-1; TRBD1 might be the D (5 bases). The germline CDR1 and CDR2 sequences are SGHDT and YYEEEE. The CDR3 has 13 amino acids. The V gene lost 4 bases and the J gene lost 8 bases, with 13 bases spanning the gap. For the CDR3, the DNA is TGTGCCAGCAGCAGAGCTCAGGGTGATGAGCAGTTCTTC. The encoded protein is CASSRAQGDEQFF.

Comment on this clone: Within the sample, other DNA sequences also encode this same CDR3. The chain carries TRBV27 and TRBJ2-5, with 11 bases identical to TRBD2. Per germline, CDR1 MNHEY and CDR2 SMNVEV (reference sequence). The V gene end was trimmed by 2 bases and the J gene end by 5 bases; junction bases not matched to a gene: 4. This CDR3 region has 15 residues. Written as DNA, the CDR3 is TGTGCCAGCAGTTTAGGCCTAGCGGGAGGTGAGACCCAGTACTTC. It specifies CASSLGLAGGETQYF.

This clone was found once. The chain links TRBV7-2 to TRBJ2-7; D is unresolved. Trimming took off 7 bases at V and 8 bases at J, with 18 bases between the two ends. The CDR3 contains 13 residues. Germline V lookup: CDR1 SGHTA, CDR2 FQGNSA. CDR3: CASTLTSSNQQYF. CDR3 nucleotides: TGTGCCAGCACCCTGACATCCTCTAACCAGCAGTACTTC. The full variable domain, completed using reference TRBV7-2 and TRBJ2-7, is GAGVSQSPSNKVTEKGKDVELRCDPISGHTALYWYRQSLGQGLEFLIYFQGNSAPDKSGLPSDRFSAERTGGSVSTLTIQRTQQEDSAVYLCASTLTSSNQQYFGPGTRLTVT.

V gene TRBV7-2 combines with J gene TRBJ2-7, with TRBD1 matching 8 bases. Losses at the gene ends were 5 bases for V and 3 bases for J; bases not matched to a gene: 6. Germline assignment: CDR1 SGHTA and CDR2 FQGNSA. This CDR3 has 14 residues. CDR3 nucleotide sequence: TGTGCCAGCAGCCGCCGGGACAGGCTCTACGAGCAGTACTTC. It translates to CASSRRDRLYEQYF.